Listed below are T cell receptor beta chains from one sample, sequenced in a study of graft-versus-host responses after intestinal transplantation. Some clones are missing from TCRdb's copy, which holds only in-frame ones; the method was immunoSEQ multiplex PCR. The table records 20,000 or so clones, 70% to 90% of them present only once. The sequences come from PBMCs, collected around 460 days after intestinal transplant. All receptors come from a human patient who received an intestinal transplant, so some T cells may come from the graft donor. Each CDR3 is given with its conserved first and last residue. Each record gives: clone size, J gene, V gene, D gene, CDR3 DNA, CDR3 protein. D genes are given only for firm matches. Clone size is shown for a subset of rows, as once, few, many or a class of expanded clone.

size: .
J: TRBJ2-7
V: TRBV6-5
D: TRBD1
DNA: TGTGCCAGCAGCTTCCGAGACAGGGGGCTCTACGAGCAGTACTTC
CDR3: CASSFRDRGLYEQYF

size: .
J: TRBJ1-1
V: TRBV7-2
D: .
DNA: TGTGCCAGCAGCAGTTGGGGGGGGCGGACTGAAGCTTTCTTT
CDR3: CASSSWGGRTEAFF

size: .
J: TRBJ1-4
V: TRBV6-1
D: TRBD1
DNA: TGTGCCAGCAGAGACAGGGTTGAAGAAAAACTGTTTTTT
CDR3: CASRDRVEEKLFF

size: .
J: TRBJ1-5
V: TRBV19
D: .
DNA: TGTGCCAGTAGCCCCACCCGTTATCGGGAGCCCCAGCATTTT
CDR3: CASSPTRYREPQHF

size: once
J: TRBJ2-1
V: TRBV7-3
D: .
DNA: TGTGCCAGCAGCTTAAGCCCCCCCTGGCGCTCTCCCTACAATGAGCAGTTCTTC
CDR3: CASSLSPPWRSPYNEQFF

size: .
J: TRBJ1-4
V: TRBV5-1
D: .
DNA: TGCGCCAGCAGCTTGGGTGGCGGTGAAAAACTGTTTTTT
CDR3: CASSLGGGEKLFF

size: once
J: TRBJ2-3
V: TRBV16
D: TRBD2
DNA: TGTGCCAGCAGCCAAGCCAGGCTAGCGGGAGGGCACCGATCGGCGCAGTATTTT
CDR3: CASSQARLAGGHRSAQYF

size: .
J: TRBJ2-7
V: TRBV18
D: .
DNA: TGTGCCAGCTCACCAAAAGGGTACGGGTACGAGCAGTACTTC
CDR3: CASSPKGYGYEQYF

size: .
J: TRBJ2-3
V: TRBV7-8
D: TRBD1
DNA: TGTGCCAGCAGCTTAGAGACGGGACAGGATGAAGATACGCAGTATTTT
CDR3: CASSLETGQDEDTQYF

size: .
J: TRBJ2-6
V: TRBV30
D: .
DNA: TGTGCCTGGAGTGTAGCCAGCGCTGGGGCCAACGTCCTGACTTTC
CDR3: CAWSVASAGANVLTF

size: .
J: TRBJ2-7
V: TRBV13
D: .
DNA: TGTGCCAGCAGCTCGGGCCCGGGCCCAGGAGAGCCGCACTCCTACGAGCAGTACTTC
CDR3: CASSSGPGPGEPHSYEQYF

size: .
J: TRBJ2-7
V: TRBV19
D: .
DNA: TGTGCCAGTAGTGGGGGACATGGGAGCTCCTACGAGCAGTACTTC
CDR3: CASSGGHGSSYEQYF

size: once
J: TRBJ1-1
V: TRBV30
D: .
DNA: TGTGCCTGGAGTGCGGGATTCGAAGCTTTCTTT
CDR3: CAWSAGFEAFF

size: once
J: TRBJ2-7
V: TRBV9
D: .
DNA: TGTGCCAGCAGCTCCGGGACGGTGTCGTACGAGCAGTACTTC
CDR3: CASSSGTVSYEQYF

size: .
J: TRBJ2-1
V: TRBV6-1
D: TRBD2
DNA: TGTGCCAGCAGTGAAGCTAGAGGGCTGCCGGGGGGTGAGCAGTTCTTC
CDR3: CASSEARGLPGGEQFF

size: .
J: TRBJ1-2
V: TRBV6-6
D: .
DNA: TGTGCCAGCAGTTCCAGCCGGGGCTACACCTTC
CDR3: CASSSSRGYTF

size: .
J: TRBJ2-5
V: TRBV7-9
D: .
DNA: TGTGCCAGCAGCTTAGGGGTTTTGGCACAAGAGACCCAGTACTTC
CDR3: CASSLGVLAQETQYF

size: .
J: TRBJ2-6
V: TRBV15
D: .
DNA: TGTGCCACCAGCAGAGGGGGTACAGGGGCCAACGTCCTGACTTTC
CDR3: CATSRGGTGANVLTF

size: .
J: TRBJ2-5
V: TRBV9
D: .
DNA: TGTGCCAGCAGCGTAGATCAGACCCAGTACTTC
CDR3: CASSVDQTQYF

size: .
J: TRBJ2-3
V: TRBV5-4
D: TRBD2
DNA: TGTGCCAGCAGCCCGAGGGTGGGAGGGACCCTGGATACGCAGTATTTT
CDR3: CASSPRVGGTLDTQYF

size: .
J: TRBJ2-7
V: TRBV30
D: TRBD2
DNA: TGTGCCTGCGAGGGGAGGGCCTACGAGCAGTACTTC
CDR3: CACEGRAYEQYF

size: .
J: TRBJ1-5
V: TRBV18
D: .
DNA: TGTGCCAGTTCCTCTGGCAATCAGCCCCAGCATTTT
CDR3: CASSSGNQPQHF

size: .
J: TRBJ2-2
V: TRBV11-3
D: .
DNA: TGTGCCAGCAGCTTGGTCAACACCGGGGAGCTGTTTTTT
CDR3: CASSLVNTGELFF

size: .
J: TRBJ2-7
V: TRBV28
D: TRBD2
DNA: TGTGCCAGCAGTCCCTTTATGACTAGCGGGAGGCCTAACCTTTACGAGCAGTACTTC
CDR3: CASSPFMTSGRPNLYEQYF

size: .
J: TRBJ2-1
V: TRBV5-1
D: .
DNA: TGCGCCAGCAGCTTGGAGGGGAGGGCGGGCCAGGGGAATGAGCAGTTCTTC
CDR3: CASSLEGRAGQGNEQFF

size: .
J: TRBJ2-1
V: TRBV21-1
D: .
DNA: TGTGCCAGCATCCCTAGAGAGCGGGAGTTCTACAATGAGCAGTTCTTC
CDR3: CASIPREREFYNEQFF

size: .
J: TRBJ2-5
V: TRBV5-6
D: .
DNA: TGTGCCAGCAGCTTGGCCGCTAGTGGAGGAGAGACCCAGTACTTC
CDR3: CASSLAASGGETQYF

size: .
J: TRBJ2-7
V: TRBV7-9
D: .
DNA: TGTGCCAGCAGCCTCCCCGAATCCTACGAGCAGTACTTC
CDR3: CASSLPESYEQYF